One and the same sample provided the 10 T cell receptor beta chains below, sequenced in a study of cytotoxic CD8 clonotypes in ibrutinib-treated CLL. Generated by immunoSEQ multiplex PCR, the TCRdb table keeps only in-frame clones and is missing some. The table has some 150,000 clones, about 79% seen once. The source was PBMCs, collected after 12 months of ibrutinib treatment. Source of these receptors: a human donor with chronic lymphocytic leukemia.

This clone was recorded a few times. The chain employs TRBV7-7 and TRBJ2-5, with 7 nucleotides matching TRBD1. The CDR3 consists of 14 residues. V lost 5 bases to trimming and J lost 5 bases; unmatched junction nucleotides: 8. Germline V gene sequence: CDR1 SSHAT, CDR2 FNYEAQ (reference sequence). The CDR3 nucleotides are TGTGCCAGCAGCCCGCAAAGGGGGCAGGAGACCCAGTACTTC. Translating it yields CASSPQRGQETQYF.

This clone was counted only a few times. This chain links TRBV7-6 with TRBJ2-7; 8 nucleotides agree with TRBD2. V was pared by 2 bases and J by 11 bases, with 8 bases of the junction left unmatched. CDR3 size: 13 residues. CDR1 and CDR2 (germline): SGHVS, FNYEAQ. DNA for the CDR3: TGTGCCAGCAGCTTAATACGGGAGGGAATGGAGTACTTC. Translation gives CASSLIREGMEYF.

The chain couples TRBV9 to TRBJ2-6; D call uncertain. Germline V gene data show CDR1 as SGDLS and CDR2 as YYNGEE. Trimming took off 2 bases at V and 0 bases at J, with 6 bases between the two ends. This CDR3 spans 15 amino acids. CDR3 DNA sequence: TGTGCCAGCAGCGTCTGGGCCTCTGGGGCCAACGTCCTGACTTTC. Translation: CASSVWASGANVLTF.

V and J are TRBV4-3 and TRBJ2-7, with a possible D match to TRBD1 (8 bases). V lost 0 bases, J lost 3 bases, and 24 bases lay in between. The CDR3 has 19 amino acids. Per germline, CDR1 LGHNA and CDR2 YSLEER. CDR3 coding DNA: TGCGCCAGCAGCCAAGATGTTGATTCGGGGGGCAGGGGGCTCTACGAGCAGTACTTC. It yields the protein CASSQDVDSGGRGLYEQYF.

This chain joins TRBV5-1 and TRBJ2-3; D not certain. This CDR3 has 13 residues. Germline lookup yields CDR1 SGHRS and CDR2 YFSETQ. V lost 3 bases, J lost 4 bases, and 9 bases lay in between. As DNA, the CDR3 is TGCGCCAGCAGCTCCCGTAGTGCAGATACGCAGTATTTT. This translates into CASSSRSADTQYF.

The chain joins TRBV4-2 to TRBJ1-5; weak D call: TRBD1 (5 bases). Trimming shortened V by 0 bases and J by 4 bases, and 7 bases separated the two germline ends. The CDR3 consists of 14 residues. CDR1 and CDR2 from the germline V gene are LGHNA and YNFKEQ. The CDR3 DNA sequence: TGTGCCAGCAGCCAAGACAGGGCTAATCAGCCCCAGCATTTT. Protein sequence: CASSQDRANQPQHF.

The rearrangement links TRBV7-9 to TRBJ2-2; the D gene is possibly TRBD2 (5 bases). CDR1 and CDR2 from the germline V gene are SEHNR and FQNEAQ (reference sequence). CDR3 length: 17 amino acids. Trimming took 5 bases from V and 1 from J, leaving 17 bases between them. The DNA of the CDR3 is TGTGCCAGCAGCCCAGGACTCCTAGGAAGGAACACCGGGGAGCTGTTTTTT. Amino acids: CASSPGLLGRNTGELFF.

The J gene is TRBJ2-1, the V gene TRBV14; D is perhaps TRBD2 (6 bases). Trimming left V 0 bases short and J 4 bases short, with 13 bases between. Germline V lookup: CDR1 SGHDN, CDR2 FVKESK. The CDR3 consists of 16 residues. The CDR3 region has the DNA TGTGCCAGCAGCCAAGATCCCCAGCGGGTATACAATGAGCAGTTCTTC. It translates to CASSQDPQRVYNEQFF.

This clone has a handful of counts. The chain recombines TRBV6-6 with TRBJ1-1; the D is unclear. The ends were cut back, 0 bases at V and 0 bases at J, with 8 bases in the middle. The CDR3 length is 15 residues. Germline V CDR1 and CDR2: MNHNY, SVGAGI (reference sequence). In DNA form, the CDR3 reads TGTGCCAGCAGTTACTCGAACAGTTTGAACACTGAAGCTTTCTTT. It is translated as CASSYSNSLNTEAFF.

The rearrangement joins TRBV6-6 to TRBJ1-5; 11 bases fit TRBD1. Germline CDR1 MNHNY, CDR2 SVGAGI (reference sequence). V was clipped by 2 bases and J by 4 bases; unmatched bases: 1. The CDR3 loop spans 15 amino acids. CDR3 residues: CASSYGQGANQPQHF. Here the CDR3 DNA reads TGTGCCAGCAGTTACGGACAGGGGGCTAATCAGCCCCAGCATTTT.